This TCR beta chain was recovered during a study of blood T cell repertoires in COVID-19. As handled by the study authors: Reference gene primer amplification gave estimated nucleated cell counts. Clones were sequenced by immunoSEQ multiplex PCR, and TCRdb holds only the in-frame ones, with some missing. V, J and clone size derive from that table, while D and trimming were established from the DNA sequence. The repertoire has 250,000 to 350,000 clones, around 90% of them found once; the top ten carry around 4.4%. The CDR3 runs 14 residues. Between the trimmed V and J ends, which lost 6 bases and 5 bases, there was a span of 16 bases. Per the germline V gene, CDR1 is LNHDA and CDR2 is SQIVND (reference sequence). This clone was found a few times. Individuals drawn from approximately 22 US areas were about 18 to 100 years old.

The chain employs TRBV19 and TRBJ1-1; a possible D gene is TRBD1 (6 bases). The material sequenced was PBMCs or T cells enriched from blood (not recorded which). This TCR derives from a woman between 18 and 29 years old with acute COVID-19. The CDR3 is CASSLAGGQTEAFF. Here the CDR3 DNA reads TGTGCCAGTAGCCTGGCGGGGGGCCAGACTGAAGCTTTCTTT.